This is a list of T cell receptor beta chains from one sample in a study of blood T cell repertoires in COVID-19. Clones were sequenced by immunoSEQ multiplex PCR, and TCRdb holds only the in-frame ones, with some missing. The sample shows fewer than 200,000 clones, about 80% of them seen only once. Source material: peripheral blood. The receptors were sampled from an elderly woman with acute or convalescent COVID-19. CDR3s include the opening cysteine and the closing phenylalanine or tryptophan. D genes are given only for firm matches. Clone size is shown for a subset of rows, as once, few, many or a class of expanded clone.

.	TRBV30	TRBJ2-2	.	CAWSAGDTGELFF
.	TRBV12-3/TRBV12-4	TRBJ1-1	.	CASSLGEGTEAFF
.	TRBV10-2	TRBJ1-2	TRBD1	CASSESRGRGYTF
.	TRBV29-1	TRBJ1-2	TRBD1	CSAKPTGGVPSGYTF
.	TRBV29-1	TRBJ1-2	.	CSVELYNGYTF
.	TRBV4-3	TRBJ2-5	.	CASSRTWDSQETQYF
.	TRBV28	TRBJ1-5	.	CASRKPSGVTQPQHF
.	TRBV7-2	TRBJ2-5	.	CASSLGGGTQYF
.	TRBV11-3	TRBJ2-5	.	CASSLESRVGETQYF
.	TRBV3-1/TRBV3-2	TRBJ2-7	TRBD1	CASSRSGTGAYEQYF
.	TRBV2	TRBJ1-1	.	CASSEGEDWTEAFF
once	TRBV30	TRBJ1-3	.	CAWSRPGSTAGNTIYF
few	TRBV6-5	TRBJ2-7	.	CAGRTDSYEQYF
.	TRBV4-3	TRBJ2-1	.	CASSQGQGYSNEQFF
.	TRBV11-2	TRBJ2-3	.	CASSYSSASTDTQYF
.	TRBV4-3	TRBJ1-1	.	CASSQDQGLTTEAFF
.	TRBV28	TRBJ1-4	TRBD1	CASSWGTGGNEKLFF
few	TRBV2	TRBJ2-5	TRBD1	CASSGGETGLLLSETQYF
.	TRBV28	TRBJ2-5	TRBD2	CASSFPDGRAVRETQYF
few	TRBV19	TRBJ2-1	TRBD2	CASSGLAAYNEQFF
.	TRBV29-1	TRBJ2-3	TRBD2	CSVSLTLAGGLWGTDTQYF
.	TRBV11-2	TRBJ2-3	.	CASSLVRGRSDTQYF
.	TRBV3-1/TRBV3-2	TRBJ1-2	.	CASSQDVIRDGGHYGYTF
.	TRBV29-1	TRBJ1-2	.	CSTNTSPGGYTF
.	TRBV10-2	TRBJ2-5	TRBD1	CASAGTGQETQYF
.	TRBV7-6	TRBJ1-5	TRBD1	CASSSTQGARQPQHF
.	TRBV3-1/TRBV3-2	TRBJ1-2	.	CASSQVSGGYTF